In this sample, the clone carrying this T cell receptor beta chain turned up a few times. Its antigen remains unknown. The CDR3 spans 17 residues. V shed 2 bases, J shed 3 bases, and the junction held 7 bases outside the gene matches. The germline V gene has CDR1 SGHTA and CDR2 FQGNSA. cDNA libraries for TCR alpha and TCR beta, carrying sample barcodes and UMIs, came from 5'RACE with constant-segment primers. TCRdb reprocessed the 5' RACE reads with MiXCR, giving one entry per CDR3 protein. The sample holds under 650,000 distinct CDR3 sequences, roughly 17% seen once. These data are taken from a study of T-cell memory formation after mild COVID-19. About the study: Among the donors, TCR clusters were largely specific to each donor. Study results and caveats: Among CD4+ contracting clones, most were CM and EM, and CD8+ ones EMRA. CD4+ bias marked clones expanding day 15 to 37, unlike balanced contracting clones.

The material sequenced was PBMCs or a T cell subset sorted from them (not recorded which). This chain joins TRBV7-2 and TRBJ2-3, with 11 bases matching TRBD2. The source of this sequence is an adult woman who had mild COVID-19 (a few samples of this study predate the infection). Cell type and time point are not known. CDR3 in DNA: TGTGCCAGCAGCTTAATGGCTAGCGGGGGGCTTACAGATACGCAGTATTTT. As protein: CASSLMASGGLTDTQYF.